This passage covers 10 T cell receptor beta chains from one sample sequenced in a study of T-cell memory formation after mild COVID-19. One entry per CDR3 protein, called by TCRdb with MiXCR from the 5' RACE reads. The data contain approximately 290,000 distinct CDR3 sequences, 15% of them singletons. Input material: PBMCs or a T cell subset sorted from them (not recorded which). Receptors originate from a young man who had mild COVID-19 (a few samples of this study predate the infection). Cell type and time point are not known.

This clonotype was recorded a few times. This chain uses TRBV12-3 or TRBV12-4 with TRBJ1-1; perhaps TRBD1 as D (5 bases). V was shortened by 8 bases and J by 5 bases, with 15 bases between the two germline ends. The CDR3 is 13 amino acids. The CDR3 DNA sequence: TGTGCCAGCCAAGGGGATTGGGGGACTGAAGCTTTCTTT. Its protein product is CASQGDWGTEAFF.

This clonotype showed up just a few times. The chain is built from TRBV4-2 and TRBJ2-3, with TRBD2 matching 10 bases. The length of the CDR3 is 16 residues. Trimming took 2 bases from V and 1 from J; bases not matched to a gene: 3. From germline, CDR1 is LGHNA and CDR2 YNFKEQ. CDR3 amino acids: CASSQLAGGGTDTQYF. The CDR3 DNA sequence: TGTGCCAGCAGCCAATTAGCGGGGGGCGGCACAGATACGCAGTATTTT.

V and J are TRBV28 and TRBJ1-3, with D maybe TRBD1 (6 bases). The CDR3 loop spans 14 amino acids. CDR1 is MDHEN and CDR2 is SYDVKM in the germline V gene. V lost 7 bases, J lost 4 bases, and 14 bases lay in between. In nucleotides, the CDR3 is TGTGCCAGCATCAGGGGTTCGAGAGGAAACACCATATATTTT. It yields the protein CASIRGSRGNTIYF.

This clonotype has a count of ten or more. The chain employs TRBV20-1 and TRBJ2-2; the D gene is possibly TRBD2 (5 bases). This CDR3 has 14 amino acids. V was pared by 3 bases and J by 3 bases, with 11 bases between. The germline gives CDR1 DFQATT, CDR2 SNEGSKA (reference sequence). CDR3 region: CSASGWGDTGELFF. The CDR3 bases are TGCAGTGCTAGTGGATGGGGAGACACCGGGGAGCTGTTTTTT.

This clonotype was counted only a few times. The rearrangement joins TRBV5-6 to TRBJ1-1; D not resolved. The CDR3 runs 14 residues. The germline V gene has CDR1 SGHDT and CDR2 YYEEEE. V was shortened by 1 base and J by 8 bases, with 15 bases between the two germline ends. CDR3: CASSLWSEWNEAFF. The CDR3, as DNA: TGTGCCAGCAGCTTGTGGTCAGAATGGAACGAAGCTTTCTTT. Filled out from reference TRBV5-6 and TRBJ1-1, the complete variable domain reads DAGVTQSPTHLIKTRGQQVTLRCSPKSGHDTVSWYQQALGQGPQFIFQYYEEEERQRGNFPDRFSGHQFPNYSSELNVNALLLGDSALYLCASSLWSEWNEAFFGQGTRLTVV.

This clonotype showed up many times. The CDR3 region is CASSFTSGVTGELFF. As DNA, the CDR3 is TGTGCCAGCAGCTTCACTAGCGGGGTCACCGGGGAGCTGTTTTTT. The rearrangement uses TRBV7-2 and TRBJ2-2; 10 bases agree with TRBD2. Trimming at V came to 3 bases and at J to 4 bases, leaving 2 bases not matched to a gene. The CDR3 is 15 amino acids. Germline CDR1 and CDR2: SGHTA and FQGNSA.

The genes are TRBV6-5 and TRBJ2-2; TRBD2 is a possible D gene (6 bases). From germline, CDR1 is MNHEY and CDR2 SVGAGI. V was pared by 6 bases and J by 5 bases, with 16 bases between. The CDR3 sequence is 15 residues long. The DNA of the CDR3 is TGTGCCAGCAGCCCGGGACGGGCGGGGACCGGGGAGCTGTTTTTT. Its translation: CASSPGRAGTGELFF.

This clonotype was found a few times. CDR3 DNA: TGTGCCAGCAGTGAAAGCCCCGACAGGGGAAGGGTC. Amino acids: CASSESPDRGRV. The rearrangement uses TRBV2 and TRBJ2-7, with 8 nucleotides matching TRBD1. Germline CDR1 is SNHLY and CDR2 is FYNNEI. CDR3 length equals 12 residues.

This clonotype was counted many times. The J gene is TRBJ1-5, the V gene TRBV2; no reliable D call. Germline V gives CDR1 SNHLY, CDR2 FYNNEI. V dropped 6 bases and J dropped 2 bases, with 8 bases sitting between them. This CDR3 has 13 residues. In nucleotides, the CDR3 is TGTGCCAGCAGGGTAGAGGGCAATCAGCCCCAGCATTTT. Its protein product is CASRVEGNQPQHF. Full variable domain (missing parts from reference TRBV2 and TRBJ1-5): EPEVTQTPSHQVTQMGQEVILRCVPISNHLYFYWYRQILGQKVEFLVSFYNNEISEKSEIFDDQFSVERPDGSNFTLKIRSTKLEDSAMYFCASRVEGNQPQHFGDGTRLSIL.

This clonotype was recorded a few times. The chain couples TRBV5-8 to TRBJ2-1; 9 bases are a match to TRBD2. Germline V lookup: CDR1 SGHTS, CDR2 YDEGEE. The CDR3 sequence is 16 residues long. V dropped 4 bases and J dropped 3; count of bases not matched to a gene: 8. This chain's CDR3 is CASSPLSGGHYNEQFF. CDR3 in DNA: TGTGCCAGCAGCCCCCTTAGCGGGGGACACTACAATGAGCAGTTCTTC.